This section outlines one T cell receptor (beta chain) sequence together with its context. With 4 bases removed from V and 3 bases from J, the gap between germline ends came to 7 bases. CDR1 and CDR2 from the germline V gene are MNHEY and SMNVEV (reference sequence). The CDR3 extends over 13 amino acids. Only in-frame clones appear in the TCRdb table, and some are missing; sequencing was by immunoSEQ multiplex PCR. The sample shows about 95,000 clones, roughly 80% of them seen only once. The entry originates in a study of control samples from healthy donors and cancer patients. Material for sequencing was blood. J is TRBJ1-5 and V is TRBV27; D not certain. This clonotype was obtained from a man aged 25-45 years in good health. This chain's CDR3 is CASSSDLNQPQHF. CDR3 nucleotides: TGTGCCAGCAGTTCGGACCTCAATCAGCCCCAGCATTTT.